The rows below give T cell receptor beta chains drawn from one sample of a study of T cells in Graves' hyperthyroidism and ophthalmopathy. TCRdb fed the multiplex PCR reads into MiXCR, producing one record per CDR3 protein. The sample lists around 400,000 distinct CDR3 sequences, about a sixth occurring once. The sample taken for sequencing was blood. These TCRs come from a woman aged 18-29 years with Graves' hyperthyroidism that later progressed to Graves' ophthalmopathy. The CDR3 runs from the conserved cysteine through the conserved F or W. D genes are given only for firm matches. Only some rows state a clone size, as once, few, many or a class for expanded clones.

DNA,CDR3,J,D,V,size
TGTGCCAGCAGCCCCGGGAGGGGTGGCTATGGCTACACCTTC,CASSPGRGGYGYTF,TRBJ1-2,-,TRBV28,many
TGTGCCAGCGGCTCTGGGACAAGGCCGAGGGAGACCCAGTACTTC,CASGSGTRPRETQYF,TRBJ2-5,-,TRBV7-2,-
TGCGCCAGCAGCTTACCCGACAGCGCCGAGCAGTACTTC,CASSLPDSAEQYF,TRBJ2-7,-,TRBV5-1,many
TGTGCCAGCAGCCCAGGCGGGACTAGCGGTTATTTAATGTACGAGCAGTACTTC,CASSPGGTSGYLMYEQYF,TRBJ2-7,TRBD2,TRBV6-2/TRBV6-3,few
TGTGCCAGCAGTTATAACCCTGCTTCGGGGCGATACGAGCAGTACTTC,CASSYNPASGRYEQYF,TRBJ2-7,-,TRBV6-5,few
TGCGCCAGCAGCCAACAGGGGGGGTACGAGCAGTACTTC,CASSQQGGYEQYF,TRBJ2-7,-,TRBV4-1,-
TGTGCCAGCAGTCGTGTGGGGGCGGCTGGGGCCAACGTCCTGACTTTC,CASSRVGAAGANVLTF,TRBJ2-6,-,TRBV27,-
TGTGCCAGCAGTTCAAGGCAGCTGTCCTACGAGCAGTACTTC,CASSSRQLSYEQYF,TRBJ2-7,-,TRBV28,many
TGTGCCAGCAGCGTAGAGGGCCGGGAGACCCAGTTCTTC,CASSVEGRETQFF,TRBJ2-1,-,TRBV9,once
TGTGCCAGTAGTAGGCTAGGAACCGGGGAGCTGTTTTTT,CASSRLGTGELFF,TRBJ2-2,-,TRBV6-2/TRBV6-3,few
TGTGCCAGCAGCCGGGACAGGGGGGACATCTACGAGCAGTACTTC,CASSRDRGDIYEQYF,TRBJ2-7,TRBD1,TRBV7-9,many
TGTGCCAGCAGCTTACACTTACGACTAGCGGAGAACGCGAACACCGGGGAGCTGTTTTTT,CASSLHLRLAENANTGELFF,TRBJ2-2,TRBD2,TRBV3-1,-
TGTGCCAGCAGTCTTGTTCTACTAGCCCTCACAGATACGCAGTATTTT,CASSLVLLALTDTQYF,TRBJ2-3,-,TRBV12-3/TRBV12-4,many
TGCAGCGTTGACCAGGGGGGCACTGGGGAGCTGTTTTTT,CSVDQGGTGELFF,TRBJ2-2,-,TRBV29-1,-
TGTGCCAGCAGCTCCCACAGGGGCCATGAGCAGTTCTTC,CASSSHRGHEQFF,TRBJ2-1,TRBD1,TRBV5-6,many
TGCAGTGCTAGATCGAGTCCTAGCACAGATACGCAGTATTTT,CSARSSPSTDTQYF,TRBJ2-3,-,TRBV20-1,few
TGTGCCAGCAGCTTAGATCCTCCGGGCGTCGATTACCGCTCAGATACGCAGTATTTT,CASSLDPPGVDYRSDTQYF,TRBJ2-3,-,TRBV11-3,few
TGTGCCTGGAGTTCGACAGTTACCGGGGAGCTGTTTTTT,CAWSSTVTGELFF,TRBJ2-2,-,TRBV30,many
TGTGCCTGGAGTGGTGGGAGTATCGGCGCGCCCCAGCATTTT,CAWSGGSIGAPQHF,TRBJ1-5,-,TRBV30,many
TGTGCCAGCAGTTGGGGCAGCTCCTACGAGCAGTACTTC,CASSWGSSYEQYF,TRBJ2-7,-,TRBV6-2/TRBV6-3,few
TGTGCCAGTAGTATATTGGACGGCAACTACGAGCAGTACTTC,CASSILDGNYEQYF,TRBJ2-7,-,TRBV19,-
TGTGCCAGCAGTTTTGGGGGCGACGAGCAGTACTTC,CASSFGGDEQYF,TRBJ2-7,-,TRBV12-3/TRBV12-4,many
TGTGCCAGTACCCAGTCGGGGGGGGCCAATCAGCCCCAGCATTTT,CASTQSGGANQPQHF,TRBJ1-5,-,TRBV19,-
TGTGCCACCAGCCTTAGCGGGGCGGGAGAGTACAATGAGCAGTTCTTC,CATSLSGAGEYNEQFF,TRBJ2-1,TRBD2,TRBV15,few
TGCGCCAGCAGCGTCTTCTTACGAGGAGTCACCGGGGAGCTGTTTTTT,CASSVFLRGVTGELFF,TRBJ2-2,-,TRBV5-1,many
TGTGCCAGCAGCCACCGGTGGCTAGCGGAGCCCAATGAGCAGTTCTTC,CASSHRWLAEPNEQFF,TRBJ2-1,TRBD2,TRBV3-1,-
TGCAGTGCTAGACTAGCGGGAGTCGGCAATGAGCAGTTCTTC,CSARLAGVGNEQFF,TRBJ2-1,TRBD2,TRBV20-1,many
TGCGCCAGCAGCCAAGTGGGCATTTCTCAGCCCCAGCATTTT,CASSQVGISQPQHF,TRBJ1-5,-,TRBV4-1,-
TGTGCCAGCAGGGATTCCGGGGGGCATGAGCAGTTCTTC,CASRDSGGHEQFF,TRBJ2-1,-,TRBV6-2/TRBV6-3,-
TGTGCCAGCAGTTTATCGAGGGGAGTTGGAACAGATACGCAGTATTTT,CASSLSRGVGTDTQYF,TRBJ2-3,-,TRBV27,many